In its sample, the clone carrying this T cell receptor beta chain was seen many times. From the 5' RACE reads, TCRdb called clonotypes with MiXCR, one entry per CDR3 protein. The profile shows about 140,000 distinct CDR3 sequences, around 4.4% of them singletons. The data were obtained in a study of human T cells and chemical hapten exposure. In germline, CDR1 is DFQATT, CDR2 SNEGSKA (reference sequence). V dropped 3 bases and J dropped 3 bases, with 15 bases sitting between them. The CDR3 is 16 residues long. It was unfractionated whole blood from which total RNA was extracted. The rearrangement uses TRBV20-1 and TRBJ1-6; the D is unclear. This clonotype originated in a female donor in good health. The CDR3 loop is CSARTGSSIYNSPLHF. DNA of the CDR3: TGCAGTGCTAGGACGGGTTCTTCTATCTATAATTCACCCCTCCACTTT.